This section outlines one T cell receptor (beta chain) sequence together with its context. Its antigen is unidentified. The data stem from a study of shared clonotypes between healthy human individuals. Study-wide results and caveats: For naive CD4 cells, approximately 4.8% of clonotypes were shared across a few donors. Though the depth was large, rarefaction showed that sorted-subset sequencing was incomplete. Researchers sampled blood only, noting tissue repertoires likely differ.

Generated by immunoSEQ multiplex PCR, the TCRdb table keeps only in-frame clones and is missing some. Of 2 million or so clones listed, just under 95% are singletons. CD45RO negativity and positive selection for CCR7 defined naive CD8 cells, a population that excluded terminally differentiated effector memory CD45RA+ cells. The V end was cut by 6 bases, the J end by 3 bases, with 8 bases between. CDR1 MGHDK and CDR2 SYGVNS come from the germline V gene. CDR3 length equals 13 residues. Sequencing input: naive CD8+ T cells sorted from blood. This rearrangement joins TRBV25-1 to TRBJ2-2; TRBD2 is a possible D gene (5 bases). This clonotype was obtained from a man aged 18-30 years in good health. CDR3 coding DNA: TGTGCCAGCAGAGACGGGGACACCGGGGAGCTGTTTTTT. Translating it yields CASRDGDTGELFF. Based on the CDR3 plus reference TRBV25-1 and TRBJ2-2, the full variable domain is EADIYQTPRYLVIGTGKKITLECSQTMGHDKMYWYQQDPGMELHLIHYSYGVNSTEKGDLSSESTVSRIRTEHFPLTLESARPSHTSQYLCASRDGDTGELFFGEGSRLTVL.